What follows is one T cell receptor (beta chain) and its context. Assay: immunoSEQ multiplex PCR; the TCRdb copy retains only in-frame clones and omits some. The sample consists of about 150,000 clones, over 70% of them appearing once. The V end was cut by 2 bases, the J end by 3 bases, with 20 bases between. The CDR3 has 17 residues. Germline V gene data show CDR1 as LGHDT and CDR2 as YNNKEL (reference sequence). The sample originates from a study of blood T cell repertoires in COVID-19. Overall study: Sites in the United States, Italy and Spain provided acute and convalescent COVID-19 samples.

Participants were aged roughly 18 to 95 years, lived in 20 to 25 US areas, and enrolled virtually. Clinical history as reported by participants underpinned cohort assignment. Exposed participants encountered a COVID-19 case during the 2 weeks preceding study entry. The clonotype originates from a man aged 70-80 years who had been exposed to COVID-19. This sequence joins TRBV3-1 (or the pseudogene TRBV3-2) and TRBJ2-7; D gene uncertain. The sequencing sample was made of PBMCs or T cells enriched from blood (not recorded which). Here the CDR3 DNA reads TGTGCCAGCAGCCAAAGACGAGTAGCCACCCGGTACTACGAGCAGTACTTC. This codes for CASSQRRVATRYYEQYF.